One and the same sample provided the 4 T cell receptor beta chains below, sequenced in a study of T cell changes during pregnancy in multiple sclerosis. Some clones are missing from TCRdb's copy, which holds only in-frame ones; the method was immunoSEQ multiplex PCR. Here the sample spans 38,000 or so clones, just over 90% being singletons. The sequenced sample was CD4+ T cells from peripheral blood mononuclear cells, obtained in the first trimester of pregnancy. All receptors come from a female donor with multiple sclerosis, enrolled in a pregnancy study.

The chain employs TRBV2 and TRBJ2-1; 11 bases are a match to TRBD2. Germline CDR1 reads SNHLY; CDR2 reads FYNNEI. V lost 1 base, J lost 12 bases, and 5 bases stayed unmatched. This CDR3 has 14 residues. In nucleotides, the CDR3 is TGTGCCAGCAGTGAAGTTAGCGGGAGGGCCGGGCAGTTCTTC. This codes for CASSEVSGRAGQFF.

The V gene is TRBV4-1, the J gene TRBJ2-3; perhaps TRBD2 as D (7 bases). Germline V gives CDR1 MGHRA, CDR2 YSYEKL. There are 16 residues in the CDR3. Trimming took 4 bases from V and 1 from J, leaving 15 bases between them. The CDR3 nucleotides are TGCGCCAGCAGCCCCTGGAGGGGGGGGCGCACAGATACGCAGTATTTT. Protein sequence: CASSPWRGGRTDTQYF.

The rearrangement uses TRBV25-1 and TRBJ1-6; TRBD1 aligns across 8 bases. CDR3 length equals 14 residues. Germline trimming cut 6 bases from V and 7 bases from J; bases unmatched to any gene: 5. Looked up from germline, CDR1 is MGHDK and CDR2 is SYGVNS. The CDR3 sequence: CASSEQGGNSPLHF. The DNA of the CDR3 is TGTGCCAGCAGCGAACAGGGGGGCAATTCACCCCTCCACTTT.

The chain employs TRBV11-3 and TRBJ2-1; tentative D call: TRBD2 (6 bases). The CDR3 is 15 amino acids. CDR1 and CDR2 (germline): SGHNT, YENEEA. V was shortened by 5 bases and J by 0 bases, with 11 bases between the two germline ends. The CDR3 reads CASSRAGSSYNEQFF. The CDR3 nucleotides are TGTGCCAGCAGCCGAGCCGGGAGCTCCTACAATGAGCAGTTCTTC.